Presented here are 2 T cell receptor beta chains from one specimen sequenced in a study of blood T cells in healthy people across ages. With a J-beta primer mix and a sample-barcoded 5' primer, a second PCR ran about 7 to 11 cycles. TCRdb ran MiXCR on the 5' RACE reads and lists one entry per CDR3 protein. The sample lists fewer than 2 million distinct CDR3 sequences; around 42% were seen once. Sequencing used blood. The receptors originated from a human donor in good health.

This clonotype occurred a few times. This chain links TRBV7-8 with TRBJ2-6; TRBD2 aligns across 14 bases. V was clipped by 5 bases and J by 0 bases; unmatched bases: 6. Germline CDR1 is SGHVS and CDR2 is FQNEAQ. This CDR3 region has 19 residues. The DNA for the CDR3 is TGTGCCAGCAGCAGGGGACTAGCGGGGGCCCTCTCTGGGGCCAACGTCCTGACTTTC. Residues: CASSRGLAGALSGANVLTF.

The chain recombines TRBV7-9 with TRBJ2-6; TRBD1 aligns across 8 bases. Germline V gives CDR1 SEHNR, CDR2 FQNEAQ (reference sequence). V was pared by 5 bases and J by 1 base, with 7 bases of the junction left unmatched. The CDR3 is made up of 17 amino acids. The CDR3, as DNA: TGTGCCAGCAGCGTCAGACAGGGGATATCTGGGGCCAACGTCCTGACTTTC. Residues: CASSVRQGISGANVLTF.